This is a list of T cell receptor beta chains from one sample in a study of beta chain features in type 1 diabetes. Clones were sequenced by immunoSEQ multiplex PCR, and TCRdb holds only the in-frame ones, with some missing. The table records 250,000 to 300,000 clones, 7% to 9% of them present only once. The sample taken for sequencing was central memory CD4+ T cells from blood. The receptors derive from a woman aged 18 to 35 in good health. The conserved cysteine and the conserved F or W are not part of the CDR3 here. Fields, in order: J gene, V gene, CDR3 protein.

TRBJ1-5	TRBV6-5	ATGGQPQH
TRBJ2-1	TRBV4-3	ASSRGAVSYNEQF
TRBJ2-1	TRBV7-9	ASSLALRLAGVYEQF
TRBJ2-1	TRBV4-2	ASSQDRVTYNEQF
TRBJ2-5	TRBV19	ASSSIPGQGQETQY
TRBJ1-4	TRBV5-1	ASSSATNEKLF
TRBJ1-2	TRBV6-6	ASSDGQGARGYT
TRBJ1-4	TRBV5-6	ASSLTRDSEKLF
TRBJ1-1	TRBV5-4	ASSLDAMNTEAF
TRBJ2-1	TRBV11-3	ASSPIGGLGEQF
TRBJ2-5	TRBV7-6	ASSLGQQETQY
TRBJ1-1	TRBV7-9	ASSLGERGAF
TRBJ2-2	TRBV5-1	ASSLSQANTGELF
TRBJ1-5	TRBV4-1	ASRIQGGGQPQH
TRBJ1-4	TRBV4-3	ASSQPNRGRGKLF
TRBJ2-5	TRBV9	ASSPPGGGAVSQETQY